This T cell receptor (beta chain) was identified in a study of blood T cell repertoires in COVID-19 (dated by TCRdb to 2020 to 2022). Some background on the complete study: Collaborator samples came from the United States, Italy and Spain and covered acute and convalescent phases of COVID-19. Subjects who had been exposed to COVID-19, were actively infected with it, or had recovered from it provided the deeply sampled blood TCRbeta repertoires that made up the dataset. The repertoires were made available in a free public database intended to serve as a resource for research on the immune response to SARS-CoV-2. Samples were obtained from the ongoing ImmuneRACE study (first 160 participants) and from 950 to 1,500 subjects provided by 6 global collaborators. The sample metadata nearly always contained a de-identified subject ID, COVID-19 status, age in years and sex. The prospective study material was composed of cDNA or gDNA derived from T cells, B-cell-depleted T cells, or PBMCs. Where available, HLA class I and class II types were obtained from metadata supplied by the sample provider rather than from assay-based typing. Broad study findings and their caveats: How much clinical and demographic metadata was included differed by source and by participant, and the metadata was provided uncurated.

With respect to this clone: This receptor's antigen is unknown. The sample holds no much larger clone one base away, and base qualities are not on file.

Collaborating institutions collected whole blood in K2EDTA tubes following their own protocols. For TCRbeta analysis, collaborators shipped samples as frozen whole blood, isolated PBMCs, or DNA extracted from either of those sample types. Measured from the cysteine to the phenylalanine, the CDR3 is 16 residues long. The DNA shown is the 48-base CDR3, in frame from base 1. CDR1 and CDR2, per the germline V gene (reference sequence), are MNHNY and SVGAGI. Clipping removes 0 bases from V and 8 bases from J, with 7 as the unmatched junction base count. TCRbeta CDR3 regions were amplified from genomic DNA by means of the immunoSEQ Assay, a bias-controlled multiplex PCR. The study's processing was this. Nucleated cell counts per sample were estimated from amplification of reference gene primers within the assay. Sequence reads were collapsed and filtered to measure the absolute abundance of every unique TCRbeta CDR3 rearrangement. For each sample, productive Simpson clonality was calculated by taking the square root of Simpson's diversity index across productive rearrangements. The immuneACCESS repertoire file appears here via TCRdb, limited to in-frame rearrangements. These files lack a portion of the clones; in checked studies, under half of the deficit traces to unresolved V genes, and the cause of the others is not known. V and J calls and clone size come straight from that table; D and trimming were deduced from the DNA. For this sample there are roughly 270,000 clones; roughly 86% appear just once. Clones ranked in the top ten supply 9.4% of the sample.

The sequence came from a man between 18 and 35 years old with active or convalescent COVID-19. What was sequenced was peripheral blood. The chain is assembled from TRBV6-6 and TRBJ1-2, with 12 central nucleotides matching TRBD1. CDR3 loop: CASSYSLGQGARGYTF. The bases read TGTGCCAGCAGTTACTCTTTGGGACAGGGGGCGAGGGGCTACACCTTC.